The source of this TCR beta chain is a study of cytomegalovirus exposure and HLA in healthy donors. The PCR contained 60 Vbeta and 13 Jbeta primers. Using immunoSEQ multiplex PCR, the repertoire was profiled, and TCRdb retains in-frame clones only, with some absent. The data show about 220,000 clones, with approximately 80% seen just once and roughly 0.71% held by the top ten. The TCR comes from a boy aged 2-15 years in good health and CMV-seronegative. The sample was PBMCs.

The CDR3 loop reads CASSQGILRAAETQYF. The CDR3 nucleotides are TGTGCCAGCAGCCAAGGGATTCTCAGGGCCGCGGAGACCCAGTACTTC. The chain uses TRBV14 and TRBJ2-5; tentative D call: TRBD1 (5 bases). The CDR3 extends over 16 amino acids. V was clipped by 1 base and J by 5 bases, with 17 bases between them. The germline V gene has CDR1 SGHDN and CDR2 FVKESK.